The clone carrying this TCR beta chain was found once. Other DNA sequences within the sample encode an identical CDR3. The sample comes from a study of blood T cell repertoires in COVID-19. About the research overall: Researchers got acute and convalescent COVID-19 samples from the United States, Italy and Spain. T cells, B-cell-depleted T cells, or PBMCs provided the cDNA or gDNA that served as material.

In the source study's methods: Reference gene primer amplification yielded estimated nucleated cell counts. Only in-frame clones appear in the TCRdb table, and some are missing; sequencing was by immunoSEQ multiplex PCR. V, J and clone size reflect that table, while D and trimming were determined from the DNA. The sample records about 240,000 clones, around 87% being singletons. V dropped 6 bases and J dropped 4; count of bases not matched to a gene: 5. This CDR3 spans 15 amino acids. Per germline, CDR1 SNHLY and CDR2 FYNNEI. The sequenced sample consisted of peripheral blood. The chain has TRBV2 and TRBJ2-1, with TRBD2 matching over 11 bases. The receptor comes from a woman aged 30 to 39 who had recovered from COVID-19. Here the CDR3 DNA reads TGTGCCAGCAGGGTAACTAGCGGGGGTTACAATGAGCAGTTCTTC. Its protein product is CASRVTSGGYNEQFF.